The rows below give T cell receptor beta chains drawn from one sample of a study of radiotherapy plus CTLA-4 blockade in lung cancer. Profiled with immunoSEQ multiplex PCR; TCRdb holds only in-frame clones, not every one. The table lists around 31,000 clones, roughly 80% of them singletons. The sample was peripheral blood, taken from a patient treated with radiotherapy plus ipilimumab. The receptors shown here come from a human donor with non-small cell lung cancer who had stable disease on radiotherapy plus ipilimumab. The CDR3 runs from the conserved cysteine through the conserved F or W. A D gene is named only where the DNA matches it firmly. The size of a clone is reported for some rows only, either as once, few or many, or as a class for expanded clones.

>-|TRBV28|-|TRBJ1-6
TGTGCCAGCAGTACTCCGGACTTTCCACATAATTCACCCCTCCACTTT
CASSTPDFPHNSPLHF
>once|TRBV7-9|-|TRBJ1-2
TGTGCCAGCAGCTTAGATAGGGCTTGGTGGAGCTTC
CASSLDRAWWSF
>-|TRBV19|-|TRBJ1-4
TGTGCCAGTAGTAATTTCGGGACCCTGGGTGAAAAACTGTTTTTT
CASSNFGTLGEKLFF
>few|TRBV27|-|TRBJ1-6
TGTGCCAGCAGTTGGGGACCCTCCTCCGAAGCCCTCCACTTT
CASSWGPSSEALHF
>-|TRBV10-3|-|TRBJ2-2
TGTGCCATCAGTGAGACCACCGGGGAGCTGTTTTTT
CAISETTGELFF
>once|TRBV5-6|-|TRBJ2-5
TGTGCCAGCAGCTTGGACCCAGGGGAGGACCAGTACTTC
CASSLDPGEDQYF
>-|TRBV6-5|-|TRBJ1-4
TGTGCCAGCAGTTCATACAGAACAACTAATGAAAAACTGTTTTTT
CASSSYRTTNEKLFF
>-|TRBV5-4|TRBD2|TRBJ2-5
TGTGCCAGCAGCCCCCCTCGGACTAGCGGGGGGGGAGGGGAGACCCAGTACTTC
CASSPPRTSGGGGETQYF
>-|TRBV19|-|TRBJ1-5
TGTGCCAGTAGTATTCCGACGGACAATCAGCCCCAGCATTTT
CASSIPTDNQPQHF
>-|TRBV28|TRBD1|TRBJ1-3
TGTGCCAGCAGTGGCGGGGGACAGATCTCTGGAAACACCATATATTTT
CASSGGGQISGNTIYF
>-|TRBV10-3|-|TRBJ1-3
TGTGCCACCGGTTCGGCAAACACCATATATTTT
CATGSANTIYF
>-|TRBV4-3|TRBD1|TRBJ1-2
TGCGCCAGCAGCCAAGATAACAGGGGGAACTATGGCTACACCTTC
CASSQDNRGNYGYTF
>-|TRBV7-2|-|TRBJ1-3
TGTGCCAGCAGCTTAATGGGCACCATATATTTT
CASSLMGTIYF
>-|TRBV4-2|-|TRBJ1-2
TGTGCCAGCAGCCAAGGCCAAGGGACCTACTATGGCTACACCTTC
CASSQGQGTYYGYTF
>-|TRBV11-3|-|TRBJ2-2
TGTGCCAGCAGCTTAGCAGGACAGTACACCGGGGAGCTGTTTTTT
CASSLAGQYTGELFF